The present TCR beta chain was sequenced within a study of OX40 agonist ivuxolimab in advanced cancers. Study-wide background: Patients received ivuxolimab, an agonistic anti-OX40 (CD134) antibody. Anti-PD-1, anti-PD-L1 or anti-CTLA-4 therapy given earlier was allowed, and around 40% had some. Three patients responded partially, comprising one with hepatocellular carcinoma and two with cutaneous melanoma.

V trimming: 4 bases; J trimming: 0 bases; junction bases outside the gene matches: 3. The CDR3 has 16 residues. Per the germline V gene, CDR1 is MNHNS and CDR2 is SASEGT. Here immunoSEQ multiplex PCR was the method, and the copy in TCRdb shows in-frame clones only, minus some. The sample shows some 83,000 clones, approximately 84% of them seen only once. Collection of blood occurred at baseline, at cycle 4 day 1, and at cycle 7 day 1. The chain couples TRBV6-1 to TRBJ2-6; 7 bases fit TRBD1. The TCR comes from an adult with an advanced solid tumor such as melanoma, head and neck, liver or kidney cancer. The sequenced sample was CD4+ or CD8+ T cells sorted from blood, obtained in a trial of the OX40 agonist ivuxolimab. DNA of the CDR3: TGTGCCAGCAGTGTGGCAGGGGGCTCTGGGGCCAACGTCCTGACTTTC. It specifies CASSVAGGSGANVLTF.